This T cell receptor beta chain was captured in a study of shared clonotypes between healthy human individuals. The germline CDR1 and CDR2 sequences are ENHRY and SYGVKD. The CDR3 sequence is 16 residues long. With 5 bases clipped from V and 0 bases from J, the junction kept 6 bases outside the gene matches. Here immunoSEQ multiplex PCR was the method, and the copy in TCRdb shows in-frame clones only, minus some. The sample gives 150,000 to 200,000 clones, approximately 61% of which show up once; over 9.5% is in the top ten. The source is a man under 40 in good health. The rearrangement uses TRBV10-3 and TRBJ2-1, with 8 nucleotides matching TRBD2. The sequencing sample was made of memory CD4+ T cells sorted from blood. The subset was: CD45RA-negative fraction. The CDR3 coding sequence is TGTGCCATCAGTCGTAGCGGGATAAGCTCCTACAATGAGCAGTTCTTC. Its protein product is CAISRSGISSYNEQFF.